These 3 T cell receptor beta chains were sequenced from one sample in a study of technical replicates of blood from a handful of donors. Generated by immunoSEQ multiplex PCR, the TCRdb table keeps only in-frame clones and is missing some. Of around 57,000 clones listed, less than 95% are singletons. The source material was T cells isolated from PBMCs. These receptors were taken from a human donor in good health.

This chain connects TRBV10-1 to TRBJ1-2, with TRBD1 identical over 7 bases. The germline V gene encodes CDR1 WNHNN and CDR2 SYGVQD (reference sequence). V shed 10 bases, J shed 9 bases, and the junction held 14 bases outside the gene matches. This CDR3 has 13 residues. The CDR3 loop is CAIPRDSPQSYTF. The CDR3 DNA is TGCGCCATCCCGCGGGACAGCCCCCAGAGCTACACCTTC.

This chain links TRBV18 with TRBJ2-1, with 8 bases lining up with TRBD1. This CDR3 comprises 14 residues. From germline, CDR1 is KGHSH and CDR2 LQKENI. Unmatched junction bases numbered 10, after V lost 3 bases and J lost 12 bases. CDR3 protein: CASSPRDRPSGQFF. CDR3 nucleotide sequence: TGTGCCAGCTCACCCCGGGACAGGCCAAGCGGGCAGTTCTTC. Full variable domain (remainder filled in from reference TRBV18 and TRBJ2-1): NAGVMQNPRHLVRRRGQEARLRCSPMKGHSHVYWYRQLPEEGLKFMVYLQKENIIDESGMPKERFSAEFPKEGPSILRIQQVVRGDSAAYFCASSPRDRPSGQFFGPGTRLTVL.

The chain is built from TRBV5-1 and TRBJ2-7; 11 nucleotides match TRBD2. The CDR3 has 15 amino acids. With 1 base clipped from V and 2 bases from J, the junction kept 2 bases outside the gene matches. Per the germline V gene, CDR1 is SGHRS and CDR2 is YFSETQ. CDR3 protein: CASSLTSGRAYEQYF. CDR3 coding DNA: TGCGCCAGCAGCTTGACTAGCGGGAGAGCCTACGAGCAGTACTTC.